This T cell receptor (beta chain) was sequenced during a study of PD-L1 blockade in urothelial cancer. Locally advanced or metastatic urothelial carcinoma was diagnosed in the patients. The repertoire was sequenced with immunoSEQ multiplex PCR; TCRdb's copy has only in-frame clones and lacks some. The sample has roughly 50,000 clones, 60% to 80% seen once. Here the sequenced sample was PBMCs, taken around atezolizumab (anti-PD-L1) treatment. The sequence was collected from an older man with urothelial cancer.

Written as DNA, the CDR3 is TGCGCCAGCAGCCTGGAAGGAGGAGCGGGGGGCCGGGATACGCAGTATTTT. This encodes CASSLEGGAGGRDTQYF. J is TRBJ2-3 and V is TRBV5-1; 9 bases match TRBD2. The CDR3 loop spans 17 amino acids. From germline, CDR1 is SGHRS and CDR2 YFSETQ. Germline trimming cut 4 bases from V and 6 bases from J; bases unmatched to any gene: 15.